This T cell receptor (beta chain) emerged from a study of T cells in Graves' hyperthyroidism and ophthalmopathy. Study overall: At the time of initial diagnosis and before any treatment, peripheral blood was collected.

In germline, CDR1 is SNHLY, CDR2 FYNNEI. The CDR3 runs to 14 residues. Trimming took off 5 bases at V and 6 bases at J, with 14 bases between the two ends. TCR beta CDR3 regions were amplified from RNA transcripts. First-round RT-PCR targeting the TCR CDR3 was performed with the HTBI primer set. From the multiplex PCR reads, TCRdb called clonotypes with MiXCR, one entry per CDR3 protein. The sample lists about 570,000 distinct CDR3 sequences, less than 15% occurring once. Study-wide results and caveats: Ophthalmopathy and stable hyperthyroidism were separated by a 13 V-J model.

This clonotype has just a few counts. Its antigen is still unknown. Exclusions: uncontrolled infection, other autoimmune disease, pregnancy, lactation. It was 10 ml of fresh peripheral blood that supplied the PBMCs. The sequence was obtained from a middle-aged woman with Graves' hyperthyroidism. Sequencing was done on a sample of blood. The chain has TRBV2 and TRBJ2-1; TRBD2 is a possible D gene (5 bases). CDR3 DNA sequence: TGTGCCAGCAGTCCTCGGGGAGAATCCAATGAGCAGTTCTTC. The encoded protein is CASSPRGESNEQFF.